Ten or more counts support the clone carrying this T cell receptor (beta chain). Its antigen is unknown. Authors' methods: A per-sample median of approximately 87,000 TCRs was observed, with counts ranging from about 20,000 to 750,000. One entry per CDR3 protein, called by TCRdb with MiXCR from the RACE reads. TCRdb's processing, not the authors' own work, is the source of the V and J calls. The sample yields around 50,000 distinct CDR3 sequences, approximately 8.6% seen once. The entry originates in a study of human T cells and chemical hapten exposure. For the study at large: Throughout the approximately 24-week study, diphenylcyclopropenone was applied weekly to the patients' scalps.

Noted time point: patch test 1, 2 weeks after DPC sensitization. Treatment in this sample: therapeutic diphenylcyclopropenone sensitization with weekly scalp DPC. This CDR3 region has 14 residues. V was trimmed by 5 bases and J by 0 bases, leaving 11 bases between them. Germline values: CDR1 DFQATT, CDR2 SNEGSKA (reference sequence). Points from the study as a whole: Sensitizing to DPC left TCRs with a frequency above 1 in 1000 unaltered.

The sequence was obtained from a woman in her thirties or forties with alopecia areata. Some clones in this sample may be carry-over from other donors' samples. The rearrangement links TRBV20-1 to TRBJ1-3, with a tentative D call TRBD1 (5 bases). Sequenced here: whole blood, sampled in connection with sensitization to the hapten diphenylcyclopropenone (DPC). The CDR3 bases are TGCAGTGCTGGGGGTCAGTACTCTGGAAACACCATATATTTT. It is translated as CSAGGQYSGNTIYF.